This entry features one T cell receptor beta chain sequence. The record originates from a study of memory CD4+ T cells and cytomegalovirus serostatus. Generated by immunoSEQ multiplex PCR, the TCRdb table keeps only in-frame clones and is missing some. Counted here are around 88,000 clones, 80% occurring once; the ten biggest clones make up around 3.6%. This CDR3 contains 15 residues. The germline V and J ends were trimmed by 5 bases and 5 bases, with 16 bases remaining between them. Germline-derived CDR1 and CDR2 are SGHTA and FQGTGA. Single viable CD3+CD4+CD8-CD45RO+ cells were sorted as the memory CD4+ T cells.

The sequenced material came from memory CD4+ T cells from blood. This TCR came from an adult in good health and CMV-seropositive. The rearrangement uses TRBV7-3 and TRBJ2-1; the D is unclear. CDR3 DNA: TGTGCCAGCAGCCTGACGGCAGACGGGCACAATGAGCAGTTCTTC. This translates into CASSLTADGHNEQFF.